The 9 T cell receptor beta chains reported below all come from one sample, sequenced in a study of control samples from healthy donors and cancer patients. Method: immunoSEQ multiplex PCR; TCRdb's copy keeps in-frame clones and lacks some. The sample records some 130,000 clones, 85% to 95% being singletons. Sample: PBMCs. The receptors were gathered from a man between 50 and 59 years old with head and neck cancer.

This sequence joins TRBV27 and TRBJ2-1; weak D call: TRBD2 (5 bases). V lost 0 bases, J lost 3 bases, and 9 bases lay in between. This CDR3 contains 15 residues. Germline CDR1 MNHEY, CDR2 SMNVEV (reference sequence). In DNA form, the CDR3 reads TGTGCCAGCAGTTTATCCGGGGTATACTACAATGAGCAGTTCTTC. Its protein is CASSLSGVYYNEQFF.

The chain uses TRBV4-2 and TRBJ2-3; 9 bases align to TRBD1. The CDR3 is made up of 18 amino acids. Losses at the gene ends were 0 bases for V and 3 bases for J; bases not matched to a gene: 10. The germline V gene has CDR1 LGHNA and CDR2 YNFKEQ. The CDR3 DNA reads as TGTGCCAGCAGCCAAGACGGGGACAGGGTACGGGAGACAGATACGCAGTATTTT. Translation: CASSQDGDRVRETDTQYF.

The chain recombines TRBV14 with TRBJ2-1; weak D call: TRBD1 (6 bases). The CDR3 is 16 residues long. CDR1 and CDR2 (germline): SGHDN, FVKESK. Between the trimmed V and J ends, which lost 4 bases and 5 bases, there was a span of 18 bases. Here the CDR3 reads CASSLDQGILHNEQFF. CDR3 DNA: TGTGCCAGCAGCCTTGATCAGGGGATTCTGCACAATGAGCAGTTCTTC.

The chain links TRBV5-1 to TRBJ1-1; no clear D. This CDR3 is built from 13 residues. The V end lost 1 base, the J end lost 1 base, and 5 bases lay between the germline ends. Germline assignment: CDR1 SGHRS and CDR2 YFSETQ. The chain's CDR3 is CASSLKPNTEAFF. In DNA form, the CDR3 reads TGCGCCAGCAGCTTGAAACCGAACACTGAAGCTTTCTTT. Together with reference TRBV5-1 and TRBJ1-1, the CDR3 gives the full variable domain: KAGVTQTPRYLIKTRGQQVTLSCSPISGHRSVSWYQQTPGQGLQFLFEYFSETQRNKGNFPGRFSGRQFSNSRSEMNVSTLELGDSALYLCASSLKPNTEAFFGQGTRLTVV.

V is TRBV30 and J is TRBJ1-5, with a tentative D call TRBD1 (5 bases). This CDR3 is built from 16 residues. V dropped 3 bases and J dropped 0 bases, with 15 bases sitting between them. Germline-derived CDR1 and CDR2 are GTSNPN and SVGIG (reference sequence). In DNA form, the CDR3 reads TGTGCCTGGAGCGGGAGTAGGGGTTATAGCAATCAGCCCCAGCATTTT. Protein product: CAWSGSRGYSNQPQHF.

V gene TRBV6-4 combines with J gene TRBJ2-3, with unresolved D. The CDR3 extends over 13 amino acids. V shed 0 bases and J shed 3 bases, with 4 bases lying between them. Germline assignment: CDR1 MRHNA and CDR2 SNTAGT. For the CDR3, the DNA is TGTGCCAGCAGTGACTCTTGGACAGATACGCAGTATTTT. Protein sequence: CASSDSWTDTQYF.

This chain uses TRBV18 with TRBJ2-3; D may be TRBD1 (6 bases). Germline values: CDR1 KGHSH, CDR2 LQKENI. The CDR3 spans 14 residues. V lost 5 bases and J 4 bases, leaving 13 bases between the germline ends. The CDR3 DNA sequence: TGTGCCAGCTCAGTACAGGGACGGGCAGATACGCAGTATTTT. It translates to CASSVQGRADTQYF.

The gene calls are TRBV12-3 or TRBV12-4 and TRBJ2-3, with D possibly matching TRBD2 (5 bases). V was clipped by 7 bases and J by 2 bases, with 10 bases between them. This CDR3 comprises 13 residues. The CDR3 reads CASISGYTDTQYF. The CDR3 region has the DNA TGTGCCAGCATCTCGGGATACACAGATACGCAGTATTTT.

The chain has TRBV5-1 and TRBJ1-1, with a tentative D call TRBD1 (5 bases). V was clipped by 1 base and J by 2 bases, with 12 bases between them. The CDR3 loop spans 15 amino acids. Germline V lookup: CDR1 SGHRS, CDR2 YFSETQ. In nucleotides, the CDR3 is TGCGCCAGCAGCTTGACGGCAGGGTTAAACACTGAAGCTTTCTTT. This codes for CASSLTAGLNTEAFF.